This is a list of T cell receptor beta chains from one sample in a study of T cell responses to AZD1222 COVID-19 vaccine. Libraries were prepared by immunoSEQ multiplex PCR; TCRdb keeps only in-frame clonotypes and omits some of them. The sample consists of some 90,000 clones, 86% of them appearing once. The specimen comprised peripheral blood, sampled on day 0 of AZD1222 vaccination. These receptors originate from an adult in good health. Both conserved end residues are part of each CDR3. Each record gives: V gene, clone size, D gene, J gene, CDR3 DNA, CDR3 protein. The D gene is left open where the match is weak. The size field is filled for only some rows; it gives once, few, many or a size class.

v_gene: TRBV5-1; abundance: .; d_gene: .; j_gene: TRBJ1-4; CDR3nt: TGCGCCAGCAGCTTGGAGCAGCCCCAAGGGGAAAAACTGTTTTTT; CDR3aa: CASSLEQPQGEKLFF
v_gene: TRBV29-1; abundance: .; d_gene: TRBD1; j_gene: TRBJ1-1; CDR3nt: TGCAGCGTCCGAGCATTCACCGGGACAGGAGAGAACACTGAAGCTTTCTTT; CDR3aa: CSVRAFTGTGENTEAFF
v_gene: TRBV5-1; abundance: .; d_gene: .; j_gene: TRBJ1-5; CDR3nt: TGCGCCAGCAGCTGGGATACAGGAGATCATCAGCCCCAGCATTTT; CDR3aa: CASSWDTGDHQPQHF
v_gene: TRBV9; abundance: .; d_gene: .; j_gene: TRBJ1-2; CDR3nt: TGTGCCAGCAGTACCGGTGAGAGGAGCTATGGCTACACCTTC; CDR3aa: CASSTGERSYGYTF
v_gene: TRBV6-4; abundance: .; d_gene: .; j_gene: TRBJ2-1; CDR3nt: TGTGCCACCTCCCCAACGGCGGGCGCGAATAGGGAGCAGTTCTTC; CDR3aa: CATSPTAGANREQFF
v_gene: TRBV7-9; abundance: .; d_gene: TRBD1; j_gene: TRBJ1-1; CDR3nt: TGTGCCAGCAGCTACCTCCATGGGACAGATGTAAACACTGAAGCTTTCTTT; CDR3aa: CASSYLHGTDVNTEAFF
v_gene: TRBV28; abundance: .; d_gene: TRBD1; j_gene: TRBJ2-5; CDR3nt: TGTGCCAGCAGTTCGGGACAGCAAGAGACCCAGTACTTC; CDR3aa: CASSSGQQETQYF
v_gene: TRBV7-8; abundance: .; d_gene: .; j_gene: TRBJ2-7; CDR3nt: TGTGCCAGCAGCTTAGTTTCAGCCTTCAGAAAAACCTACGAGCAGTACTTC; CDR3aa: CASSLVSAFRKTYEQYF
v_gene: TRBV2; abundance: .; d_gene: .; j_gene: TRBJ1-6; CDR3nt: TGTGCCAGCAGGACGGAGAATAATTCACCCCTCCACTTT; CDR3aa: CASRTENNSPLHF
v_gene: TRBV28; abundance: .; d_gene: .; j_gene: TRBJ1-1; CDR3nt: TGTGCCAGCAGTTTATTTGGAGGGAACACTGAAGCTTTCTTT; CDR3aa: CASSLFGGNTEAFF
v_gene: TRBV6-1; abundance: .; d_gene: .; j_gene: TRBJ1-5; CDR3nt: TGTGCCAGCAGTGAAGTGGGGGGGGCGACCAATCAGCCCCAGCATTTT; CDR3aa: CASSEVGGATNQPQHF
v_gene: TRBV10-2; abundance: .; d_gene: .; j_gene: TRBJ2-3; CDR3nt: TGCGCCAGCAGTGAACAGGGACGGACAGATACGCAGTATTTT; CDR3aa: CASSEQGRTDTQYF
v_gene: TRBV27; abundance: .; d_gene: TRBD1; j_gene: TRBJ2-7; CDR3nt: TGTGCCAGCAGTTATGGGGGACAGGGGGCCTGGGAGCAGTACTTC; CDR3aa: CASSYGGQGAWEQYF
v_gene: TRBV11-2; abundance: .; d_gene: .; j_gene: TRBJ1-4; CDR3nt: TGTGCCAGCAGCTACAGTACAGGGTTTAATGAAAAACTGTTTTTT; CDR3aa: CASSYSTGFNEKLFF
v_gene: TRBV29-1; abundance: .; d_gene: TRBD1; j_gene: TRBJ1-2; CDR3nt: TGCAGCGTTGAAGGGTCACAGGGGGCAGGCTACACCTTC; CDR3aa: CSVEGSQGAGYTF
v_gene: TRBV5-6; abundance: once; d_gene: TRBD1; j_gene: TRBJ1-4; CDR3nt: TGTGCCAGCAGCTTCGACAGGGATGAAAAACTGTTTTTT; CDR3aa: CASSFDRDEKLFF
v_gene: TRBV19; abundance: once; d_gene: .; j_gene: TRBJ1-1; CDR3nt: TGTGCCAGTAGTACCCCCTTGGACGGTCGAGGGGCTTTCTTT; CDR3aa: CASSTPLDGRGAFF
v_gene: TRBV27; abundance: .; d_gene: .; j_gene: TRBJ2-2; CDR3nt: TGTGCCAGCAGACTACTCCAGGGCCGATCGAACACCGGGGAGCTGTTTTTT; CDR3aa: CASRLLQGRSNTGELFF
v_gene: TRBV7-8; abundance: .; d_gene: .; j_gene: TRBJ2-3; CDR3nt: TGTGCCAGCAGCCGCCGGTGGGGGGCAGAGGATACGCAGTATTTT; CDR3aa: CASSRRWGAEDTQYF
v_gene: TRBV10-3; abundance: .; d_gene: TRBD2; j_gene: TRBJ2-1; CDR3nt: TGTGCCATCAGTGTGTGGCTAGCGGAGACCCCCCACTACAATGAGCAGTTCTTC; CDR3aa: CAISVWLAETPHYNEQFF
v_gene: TRBV4-2; abundance: .; d_gene: TRBD2; j_gene: TRBJ2-1; CDR3nt: TGTGCCAGCAGCCAAGATAGGAGCGGGGAAGGGCAGTTCTTC; CDR3aa: CASSQDRSGEGQFF
v_gene: TRBV28; abundance: medium-sized; d_gene: TRBD1; j_gene: TRBJ2-2; CDR3nt: TGTGCCAGCAGTTTTCAGACAGGGGCGAACACCGGGGAGCTGTTTTTT; CDR3aa: CASSFQTGANTGELFF
v_gene: TRBV6-2/TRBV6-3; abundance: .; d_gene: .; j_gene: TRBJ1-2; CDR3nt: TGTGCCAGCAGTTCCCGCGGGGCCCCTAACTATGGCTACACCTTC; CDR3aa: CASSSRGAPNYGYTF
v_gene: TRBV7-9; abundance: .; d_gene: TRBD1; j_gene: TRBJ2-2; CDR3nt: TGTGCCAGCAGCTCCCCAACAGGGGACCCAATGGTCGGGGAGCTGTTTTTT; CDR3aa: CASSSPTGDPMVGELFF
v_gene: TRBV19; abundance: .; d_gene: .; j_gene: TRBJ2-6; CDR3nt: TGTGCCAGTAGTATTGGTAGTATTTCTGGGGCCAACGTCCTGACTTTC; CDR3aa: CASSIGSISGANVLTF
v_gene: TRBV5-4; abundance: .; d_gene: TRBD1; j_gene: TRBJ1-3; CDR3nt: TGTGCCAGCAGCTTGGGACAGGGGTTTGGAAACACCATATATTTT; CDR3aa: CASSLGQGFGNTIYF
v_gene: TRBV19; abundance: .; d_gene: .; j_gene: TRBJ2-3; CDR3nt: TGTGCCAGTAGAACCGCTTTAAAGGGAACAGATACGCAGTATTTT; CDR3aa: CASRTALKGTDTQYF
v_gene: TRBV28; abundance: .; d_gene: .; j_gene: TRBJ2-5; CDR3nt: TGTGCCAGCAGTTCCTCGCCAGAGACCCAGTACTTC; CDR3aa: CASSSSPETQYF